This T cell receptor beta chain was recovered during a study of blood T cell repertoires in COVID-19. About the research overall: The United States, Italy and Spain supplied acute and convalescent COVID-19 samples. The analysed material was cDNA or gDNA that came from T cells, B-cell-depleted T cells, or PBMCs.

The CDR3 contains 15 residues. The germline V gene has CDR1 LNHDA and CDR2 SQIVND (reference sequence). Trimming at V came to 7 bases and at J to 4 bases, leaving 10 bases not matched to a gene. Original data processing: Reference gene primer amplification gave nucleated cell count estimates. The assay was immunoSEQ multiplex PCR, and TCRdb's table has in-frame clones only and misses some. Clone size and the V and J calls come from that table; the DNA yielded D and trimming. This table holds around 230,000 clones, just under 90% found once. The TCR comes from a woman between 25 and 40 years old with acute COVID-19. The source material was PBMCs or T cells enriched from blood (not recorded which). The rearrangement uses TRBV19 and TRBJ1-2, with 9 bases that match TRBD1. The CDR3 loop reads CASMGGQGRGYGYTF. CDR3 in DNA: TGTGCCAGTATGGGGGGACAGGGTAGAGGCTATGGCTACACCTTC. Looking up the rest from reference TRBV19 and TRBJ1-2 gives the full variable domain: DGGITQSPKYLFRKEGQNVTLSCEQNLNHDAMYWYRQDPGQGLRLIYYSQIVNDFQKGDIAEGYSVSREKKESFPLTVTSAQKNPTAFYLCASMGGQGRGYGYTFGSGTRLTVV.